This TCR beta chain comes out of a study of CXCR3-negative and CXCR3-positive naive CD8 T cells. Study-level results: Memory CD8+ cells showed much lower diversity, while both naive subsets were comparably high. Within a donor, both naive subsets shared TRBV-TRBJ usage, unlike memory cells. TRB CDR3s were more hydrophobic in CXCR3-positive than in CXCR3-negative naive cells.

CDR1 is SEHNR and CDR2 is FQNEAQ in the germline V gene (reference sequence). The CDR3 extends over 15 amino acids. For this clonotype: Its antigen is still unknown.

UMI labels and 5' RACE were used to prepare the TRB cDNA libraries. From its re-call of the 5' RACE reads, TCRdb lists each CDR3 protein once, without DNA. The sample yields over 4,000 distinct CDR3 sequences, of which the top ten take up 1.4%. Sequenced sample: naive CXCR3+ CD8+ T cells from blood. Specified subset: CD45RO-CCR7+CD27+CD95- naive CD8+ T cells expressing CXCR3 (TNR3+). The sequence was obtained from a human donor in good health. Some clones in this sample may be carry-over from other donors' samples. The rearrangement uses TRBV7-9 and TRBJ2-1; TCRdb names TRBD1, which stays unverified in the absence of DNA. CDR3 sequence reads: CASSPDRGAWDEQFF.